The next 10 T cell receptor beta chains were all read from a single sample in a study of blood T cell repertoires in COVID-19. Assay used: immunoSEQ multiplex PCR; TCRdb lists only in-frame clones, some missing. The repertoire holds a few hundred thousand clones, with 80% to 90% as singletons. Sequencing was carried out using PBMCs or T cells enriched from blood (not recorded which). The receptors stem from a woman aged 18-29 years in a cohort exposed to, infected with or recovered from COVID-19 (not recorded which).

Here the CDR3 DNA reads TGTGCCAGTAGCTCCCCGCGAGAGGGGGCTTTGGATTCACCCCTCCACTTT. Translating it yields CASSSPREGALDSPLHF. The rearrangement uses TRBV19 and TRBJ1-6, with 7 bases that match TRBD1. Germline V CDR1 and CDR2: LNHDA, SQIVND (reference sequence). V dropped 6 bases and J dropped 8; count of bases not matched to a gene: 16. CDR3 length equals 17 residues.

The V call is TRBV19, the J call TRBJ1-2, with TRBD1 identical over 8 bases. Looked up from germline, CDR1 is LNHDA and CDR2 is SQIVND (reference sequence). V shed 4 bases, J shed 4 bases, and the junction held 5 bases outside the gene matches. This CDR3 contains 14 residues. The DNA of the CDR3 is TGTGCCAGTAGTACCCAGGGGGCTAGCTATGGCTACACCTTC. Amino acid sequence: CASSTQGASYGYTF.

The CDR3 loop is CASSPTRDSFGYTF. CDR3 nucleotides: TGTGCCAGCAGTCCTACGAGGGACAGTTTTGGCTACACCTTC. The chain employs TRBV6-6 and TRBJ1-2; the match to TRBD1 covers 7 bases. Looked up from germline, CDR1 is MNHNY and CDR2 is SVGAGI (reference sequence). V lost 5 bases, J lost 7 bases, and 10 bases stayed unmatched. The CDR3 is 14 amino acids.

The V and J genes are TRBV5-1 and TRBJ2-7; D unresolved. Germline V gene sequence: CDR1 SGHRS, CDR2 YFSETQ. This CDR3 has 12 amino acids. V was clipped by 1 base and J by 2 bases, with 4 bases between them. CDR3 DNA: TGCGCCAGCAGCTTGCCCGCCTACGAGCAGTACTTC. It specifies CASSLPAYEQYF.

The genes are TRBV11-2 and TRBJ1-4; TRBD1 matches 9 bases. CDR1 is SGHAT and CDR2 is FQNNGV in the germline V gene. This CDR3 has 14 amino acids. With V trimmed by 5 bases and J by 6 bases, 4 bases remained unmatched. CDR3 nucleotide sequence: TGTGCCAGCAGCCCGGGACAGGGATATGAAAAACTGTTTTTT. Amino acid sequence: CASSPGQGYEKLFF.

This clone occurred a few times. J is TRBJ2-5 and V is TRBV7-9, with TRBD1 matching 8 bases. CDR3 size: 14 residues. The germline V gene has CDR1 SEHNR and CDR2 FQNEAQ (reference sequence). V was clipped by 5 bases and J by 2 bases; unmatched bases: 4. The CDR3 region has the DNA TGTGCCAGCAGCCGGACAGGGAGACAAGAGACCCAGTACTTC. Its translation: CASSRTGRQETQYF.

This sequence joins TRBV3-1 (or the pseudogene TRBV3-2) and TRBJ2-7; 7 bases line up with TRBD2. CDR3 length: 15 amino acids. After removal of 2 bases from V and 3 bases from J, the junction contained 7 bases not matched to a gene. From germline, CDR1 is LGHDT and CDR2 YNNKEL (reference sequence). Written as DNA, the CDR3 is TGTGCCAGCAGCCAACCCTCCGCGGGAGTCTACGAGCAGTACTTC. Amino acids: CASSQPSAGVYEQYF.

The chain employs TRBV4-1 and TRBJ2-7, with 12 bases matching TRBD2. The CDR3 runs to 18 residues. Germline-derived CDR1 and CDR2 are MGHRA and YSYEKL. V dropped 1 base and J dropped 0; count of bases not matched to a gene: 7. CDR3 in amino acids: CASSQATSGGTRSYEQYF. As DNA, the CDR3 is TGCGCCAGCAGCCAAGCCACTAGCGGGGGGACTCGCTCCTACGAGCAGTACTTC.

The V and J genes are TRBV7-3 and TRBJ2-1, with TRBD1 matching over 9 bases. The J segment lost 6 bases and the V segment lost 5 bases, leaving 8 bases of the junction unmatched. The CDR3 runs 15 residues. The germline V gene has CDR1 SGHTA and CDR2 FQGTGA. The CDR3 here is CASSPGQGRSNEQFF. CDR3 DNA: TGTGCCAGCAGCCCTGGACAGGGGAGGTCCAATGAGCAGTTCTTC. The full variable domain, rest sourced from reference TRBV7-3 and TRBJ2-1, is GAGVSQTPSNKVTEKGKYVELRCDPISGHTALYWYRQSLGQGPEFLIYFQGTGAADDSGLPNDRFFAVRPEGSVSTLKIQRTERGDSAVYLCASSPGQGRSNEQFFGPGTRLTVL.

This clone was detected once. This sequence joins TRBV19 and TRBJ1-5; no clear D gene. The CDR3 is made up of 14 amino acids. The V end lost 0 bases, the J end lost 5 bases, and 8 bases lay between the germline ends. The germline V gene has CDR1 LNHDA and CDR2 SQIVND (reference sequence). The CDR3 reads CASSIEGGDQPQHF. CDR3 in DNA: TGTGCCAGTAGTATAGAGGGCGGGGATCAGCCCCAGCATTTT.